This TCR beta chain is from a study of T cells after yellow fever vaccination. Findings and limits, study-wide: Researchers report a weaker secondary response that nonetheless peaked faster, day 5 versus 15. Just a small share of clonotypes turned up in the CD4 compartment as well as the CD8 compartment. Contamination by abundant bulk-population clonotypes could be present in FACS-sorted repertoires.

TCRdb redid the calling of the 5' RACE reads with MiXCR, one entry per CDR3 protein. This table has more than 65,000 distinct CDR3 sequences, about 7.3% appearing once. The CDR3 has 16 residues. The V gene's germline CDR1 is LGHDT and CDR2 YNNKEL (reference sequence). With respect to this clonotype: Its target is not known. A read error may account for a junction end that differs from germline.

This receptor was taken from a man between 18 and 29 years old who received the YFV17D yellow fever vaccine. This chain connects TRBV3-1 to TRBJ1-1; D possibly corresponds to TRBD1 (5 bases). The material sequenced was CD8+ T cells sorted from PBMCs, taken 9 to 11 days after the first yellow fever vaccination. The CDR3 spells CASCQGRRGAGGEAFF. The CDR3 nucleotides read TGTGCCAGCTGCCAAGGGAGGCGCGGCGCTGGGGGTGAAGCTTTCTTT.